This TCR beta chain is from a study of T cells after posttransplantation cyclophosphamide. The naive gate required viable CD3+CD4+ or CD3+CD8+ cells with CCR7+CD45RA+CD45RO-CD95-CD27+CD28+ phenotype. Sequenced by immunoSEQ multiplex PCR; TCRdb stores in-frame clones only, minus some. The sample has about 21,000 clones; nearly 99% are singletons. The CDR3 is made up of 19 amino acids. Germline CDR1 MDHEN, CDR2 SYDVKM. V was clipped by 1 base and J by 0 bases, with 19 bases between them. Study-wide points: Later blood repertoires were often dominated by clones from the donor CD8+ memory compartment. Tissue-infiltrating T cells from skin or gut overlapped little with blood T cells.

With respect to this clone: Its matching antigen is unknown.

The TCR was taken from a man in his forties in good health, CMV-negative, and a related stem cell transplant donor. V gene TRBV28 combines with J gene TRBJ1-5; the D gene is possibly TRBD1 (6 bases). Specimen: naive CD8+ T cells sorted from PBMCs. The CDR3, as DNA: TGTGCCAGCAGTTTATTTCAGGGGCGTAACTCGTATAGCAATCAGCCCCAGCATTTT. It codes for CASSLFQGRNSYSNQPQHF.